This T cell receptor (beta chain) was observed in a study of regulatory T cells in long-lasting Graves disease. Arm-PCR of CDR3 regions with iRepertoire HTBI primers generated TCR beta libraries. From the multiplex PCR reads, TCRdb called clonotypes with MiXCR, one entry per CDR3 protein. The sample consists of 560,000 or so distinct CDR3 sequences, 16% of them appearing once. The time point was: newly diagnosed GD, antithyroid drugs for less than 3 months. PBMCs were the source of the RNA used for TCR sequencing. This clonotype was recorded at least ten times. Antigen unknown. Germline CDR1 and CDR2: MDHEN and SYDVKM. CDR3 length equals 19 residues. V dropped 4 bases and J dropped 0 bases, with 22 bases sitting between them. The study's findings and limits: Rather than thyroid tissue, only peripheral blood underwent study. Segments TRBV28, TRBJ1-2 and TRBJ2-5 showed preferential usage in persistent disease.

This same sample was also taken into another study, of T cells in Graves' hyperthyroidism and ophthalmopathy. That source adds: Stable Graves' hyperthyroidism meant no ophthalmopathy progression within 18 months. Ophthalmopathy, which appeared later, was predicted by the model a median around 6 months before onset.

This sequence originates from a man aged 18 to 29 with Graves disease. The sample consisted of peripheral blood mononuclear cells (PBMCs), taken at new diagnosis, from a patient treated with antithyroid drugs. The chain is built from TRBV28 and TRBJ1-5; D is unclear. CDR3 protein: CASSSPGPGRIHSNQPQHF. The CDR3 DNA reads TGTGCCAGCAGTTCCCCCGGACCCGGGAGAATTCATAGCAATCAGCCCCAGCATTTT.